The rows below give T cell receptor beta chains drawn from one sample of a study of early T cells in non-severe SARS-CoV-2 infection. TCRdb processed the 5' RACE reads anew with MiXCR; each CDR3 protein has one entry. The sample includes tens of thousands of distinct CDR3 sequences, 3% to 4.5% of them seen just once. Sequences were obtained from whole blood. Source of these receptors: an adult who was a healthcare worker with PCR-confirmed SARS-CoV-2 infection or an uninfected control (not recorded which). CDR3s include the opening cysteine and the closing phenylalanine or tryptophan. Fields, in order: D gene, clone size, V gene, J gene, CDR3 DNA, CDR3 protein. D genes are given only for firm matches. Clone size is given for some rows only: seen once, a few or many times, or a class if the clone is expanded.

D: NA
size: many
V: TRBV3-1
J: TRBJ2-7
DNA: TGTGCCAGCAGCCAAGGAGTGGGGCTAGAAGCGTACTTC
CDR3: CASSQGVGLEAYF

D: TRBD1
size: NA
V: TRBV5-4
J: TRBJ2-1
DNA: TGTGCCAGCGATCGGTGTCTGACAGGGCGGTCCAATGAGCAGTTCTTC
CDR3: CASDRCLTGRSNEQFF

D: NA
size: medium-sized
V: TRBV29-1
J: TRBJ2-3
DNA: TGCAGCTCAGGGGGGGGTACAGATACGCAGTATTTT
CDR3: CSSGGGTDTQYF

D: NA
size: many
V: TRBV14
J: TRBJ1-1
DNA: TGTGCCAGCAGTCAGAGGTCCCAGGTGAACACTGAAGCTTTCTTT
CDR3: CASSQRSQVNTEAFF

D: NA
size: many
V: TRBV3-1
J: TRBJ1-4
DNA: TGTGCCAGCAGCCTACGGACTTCGGTAAATGAAAAACTGTTTTTT
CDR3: CASSLRTSVNEKLFF

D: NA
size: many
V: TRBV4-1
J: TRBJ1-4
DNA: TGCGCCAGCAGCCAAGGACCCCTGGGGGGGAGTGAAAAACTGTTTTTT
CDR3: CASSQGPLGGSEKLFF

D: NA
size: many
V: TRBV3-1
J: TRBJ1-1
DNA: TGTGCCAGCAGCCCCCACTTCAGGGCTGAAGCTTTCTTT
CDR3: CASSPHFRAEAFF

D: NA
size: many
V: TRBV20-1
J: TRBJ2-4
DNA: TGCAGTGCTAGAGATAGTGGGACGGTGGACATTCAGTACTTC
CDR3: CSARDSGTVDIQYF

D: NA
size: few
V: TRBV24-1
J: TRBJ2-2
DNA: TGTGCCACCAGTGACCAGACCCCACAGCTGAACACCGGGGAGCTGTTTTTT
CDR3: CATSDQTPQLNTGELFF

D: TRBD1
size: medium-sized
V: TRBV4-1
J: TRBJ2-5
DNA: TGCGCCAGCAGCCAAACTCCCAGGGGGGAGACCCAGTACTTC
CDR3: CASSQTPRGETQYF

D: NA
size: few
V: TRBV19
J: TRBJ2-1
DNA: TGTGCCAGTAGTATAATGGGGATCGGTGAGCAGTTCTTC
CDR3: CASSIMGIGEQFF

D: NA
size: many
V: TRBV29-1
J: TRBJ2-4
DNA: TGCAGCGCGCAGTTACTAGCCAAAAACATTCAGTACTTC
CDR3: CSAQLLAKNIQYF

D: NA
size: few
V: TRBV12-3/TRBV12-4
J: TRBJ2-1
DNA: TGTGCCAGCATCTTAGAAGGGGCAGGGAAGCCCTACAATGAGCAGTTCTTC
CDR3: CASILEGAGKPYNEQFF

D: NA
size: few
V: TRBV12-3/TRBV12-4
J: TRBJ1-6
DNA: TGTGCCAGCAGTTTTCGGAGTGGCCCCAATTCACCCCTCCACTTT
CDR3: CASSFRSGPNSPLHF

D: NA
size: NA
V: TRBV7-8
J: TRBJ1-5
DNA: TGTGCCAGTAGCTTAGAAGGGGCTGGCAATCAGCCCCAGCATTTT
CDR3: CASSLEGAGNQPQHF

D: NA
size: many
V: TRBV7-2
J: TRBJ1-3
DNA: TGTGCCAGCAGCTTAGAGTTGGAGGGGTCAGGAAACACCATATATTTT
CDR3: CASSLELEGSGNTIYF

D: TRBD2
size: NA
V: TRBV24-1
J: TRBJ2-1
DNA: TGTGCCACCAGTGATAGCGCACTAGCGGATATCAATGAGCAGTTCTTC
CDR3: CATSDSALADINEQFF

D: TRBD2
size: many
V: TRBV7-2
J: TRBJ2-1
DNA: TGTGCCAGCAGCTTAGCGGGACTAGACTACAATGAGCAGTTCTTC
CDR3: CASSLAGLDYNEQFF

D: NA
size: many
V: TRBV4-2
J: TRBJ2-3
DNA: TGTGCCAGCAGCCAATTCAGAAACACAGATACGCAGTATTTT
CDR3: CASSQFRNTDTQYF

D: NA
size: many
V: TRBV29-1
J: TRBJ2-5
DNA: TGCAGCGTTGTTGGACAGCTAGGCTGGGGGGAGACCCAGTACTTC
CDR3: CSVVGQLGWGETQYF

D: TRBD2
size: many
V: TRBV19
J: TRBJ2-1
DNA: TGTGCCAGTAGTGGGCGGACTAGCGGTTACAATGAGCAGTTCTTC
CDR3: CASSGRTSGYNEQFF

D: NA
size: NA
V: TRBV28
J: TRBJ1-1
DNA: TGTGCCAGCGTTTTAGCTTTCTTT
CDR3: CASVLAFF

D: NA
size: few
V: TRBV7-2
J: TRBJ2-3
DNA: TGTGCCAGCAGATTAAGGTCCAGGAACACAGATACGCAGTATTTT
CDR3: CASRLRSRNTDTQYF

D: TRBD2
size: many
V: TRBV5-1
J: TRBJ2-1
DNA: TGCGCCAGCAGCACGACTAGCCTCTCCTACAATGAGCAGTTCTTC
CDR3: CASSTTSLSYNEQFF

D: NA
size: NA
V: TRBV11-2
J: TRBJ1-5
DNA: TGTGCCAGCAGCTCTCAGGGCGGCAATCAGCCCCAGCATTTT
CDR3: CASSSQGGNQPQHF

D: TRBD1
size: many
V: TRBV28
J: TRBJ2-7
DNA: TGTGCCAGCAGCCCTGCCGGGACAGACTACGAGCAGTACTTC
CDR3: CASSPAGTDYEQYF

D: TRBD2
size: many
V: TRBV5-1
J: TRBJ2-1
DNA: TGCGCCAGCAGCTCAGGACTAGCCGAGAATGAGCAGTTCTTC
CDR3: CASSSGLAENEQFF

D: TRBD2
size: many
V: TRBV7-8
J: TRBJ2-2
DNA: TGTGCCAGCAGCTTAAGGACTAGCTCGAACACCGGGGAGCTGTTTTTT
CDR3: CASSLRTSSNTGELFF

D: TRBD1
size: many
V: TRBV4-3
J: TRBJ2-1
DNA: TGCGCCAGCAGCCCGGACAGGGGTTTTATTTACAATGAGCAGTTCTTC
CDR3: CASSPDRGFIYNEQFF

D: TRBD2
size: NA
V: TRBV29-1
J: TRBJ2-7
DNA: TGCAGCGTTGAATTAGCGGGGACCTTTGACGAGCAGTACTTC
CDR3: CSVELAGTFDEQYF

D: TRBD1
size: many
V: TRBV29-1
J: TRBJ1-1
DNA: TGCAGCGGGGGACAGGGCCAGAACACTGAAGCTTTCTTT
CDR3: CSGGQGQNTEAFF

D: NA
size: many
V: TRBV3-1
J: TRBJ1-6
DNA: TGTGCCAGCAGGGAAAGGGGTGCCGGTAATTCACCCCTCCACTTT
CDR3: CASRERGAGNSPLHF

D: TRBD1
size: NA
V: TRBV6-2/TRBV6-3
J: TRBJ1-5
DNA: TGTGCCAGCAGTTACTCGACCGACAGGGGGCCGTTGGACGCACGGGTAAGCCAGCCCCAGCATTTT
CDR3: CASSYSTDRGPLDARVSQPQHF

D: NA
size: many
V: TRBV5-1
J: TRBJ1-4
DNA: TGCGCCAGCAGCTTGGCTGGGGCAGCTAATGAAAAACTGTTTTTT
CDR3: CASSLAGAANEKLFF

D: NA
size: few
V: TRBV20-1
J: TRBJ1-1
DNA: TGCAGTGCTAGGTCCCGTTTACAGCAGAACACTGAAGCTTTCTTT
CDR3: CSARSRLQQNTEAFF

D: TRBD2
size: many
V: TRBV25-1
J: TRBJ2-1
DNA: TGTGCCACCACCCCCCCGACCCTAGCGGGTAGGAAGAATGAGCAGTTCTTC
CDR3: CATTPPTLAGRKNEQFF

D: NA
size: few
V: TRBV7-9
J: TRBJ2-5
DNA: TGTGCCAGCAGCCCTCGGGCCCAAGAGACCCAGTACTTC
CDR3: CASSPRAQETQYF

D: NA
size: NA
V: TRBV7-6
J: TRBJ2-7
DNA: TGTGCCAGCAGCTTAGCGGTGGGACGTCTGGGCTACGAGCAGTACTTC
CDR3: CASSLAVGRLGYEQYF

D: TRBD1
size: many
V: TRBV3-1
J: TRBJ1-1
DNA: TGTGCCAGCAGCAACTGGGACAGGGAGACGAACACTGAAGCTTTCTTT
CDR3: CASSNWDRETNTEAFF

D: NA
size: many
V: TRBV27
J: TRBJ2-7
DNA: TGTGCCAGCAGTTCGGCGGGACGAACCTACGAGCAGTACTTC
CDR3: CASSSAGRTYEQYF

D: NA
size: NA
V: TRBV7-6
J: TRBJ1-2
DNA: TGTGCCAGCAGCCCCACCAACAGTGGGGCCTATGGCTACACCTTC
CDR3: CASSPTNSGAYGYTF

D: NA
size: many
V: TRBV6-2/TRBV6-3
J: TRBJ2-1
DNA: TGTGCCAGCAGTTACTCAGTGACAGTTTCCTACAATGAGCAGTTCTTC
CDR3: CASSYSVTVSYNEQFF

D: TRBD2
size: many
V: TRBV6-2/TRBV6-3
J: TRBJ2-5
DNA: TGTGCCAGCAGTTACGTGAGGGCTAGCGGGAGAGCCCTCCGAGAGACCCAGTACTTC
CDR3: CASSYVRASGRALRETQYF

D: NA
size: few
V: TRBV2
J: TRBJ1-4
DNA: TGTGCCAGCAGTGAAGCGTTGGGGTCGGTGGTTGAAAAACTGTTTTTT
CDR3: CASSEALGSVVEKLFF

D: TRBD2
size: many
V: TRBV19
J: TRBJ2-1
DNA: TGTGCCAGTAGTATCCCCCTTCTAGCGGGAGGGGCCAATGAGCAGTTCTTC
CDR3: CASSIPLLAGGANEQFF

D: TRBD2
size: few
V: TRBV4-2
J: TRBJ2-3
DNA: TGTGCCAGCAGCCACGAGGGACTAGCGGGGAGACCTAACACAGATACGCAGTATTTT
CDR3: CASSHEGLAGRPNTDTQYF

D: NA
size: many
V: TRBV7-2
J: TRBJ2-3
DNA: TGTGCCAGCAGCTTAGATTCGGGAGTCCAATCCGATACGCAGTATTTT
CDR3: CASSLDSGVQSDTQYF

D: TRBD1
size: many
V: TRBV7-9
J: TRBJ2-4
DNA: TGTGCCAGCAGCCCCGGACAGGGTAAAAACATTCAGTACTTC
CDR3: CASSPGQGKNIQYF

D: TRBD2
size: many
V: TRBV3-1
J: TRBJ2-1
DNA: TGTGCCAGCAGCCAAGAGGGGACTAGCGGGAGACGGGGTCGTGAGCAGTTCTTC
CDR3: CASSQEGTSGRRGREQFF

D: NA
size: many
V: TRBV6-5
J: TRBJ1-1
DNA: TGTGCCAGCAGTTACTCAGGGGCTGAAGCTTTCTTT
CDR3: CASSYSGAEAFF